The entry that follows covers one T cell receptor (beta chain) sequence. The data originate from a study of blood T cell repertoires in COVID-19. The wider study: Some COVID-19 samples were acute and others convalescent; all came from the United States, Italy and Spain.

Source study methods: Using reference gene primer amplification, nucleated cell counts were estimated. Sequenced by immunoSEQ multiplex PCR; TCRdb stores in-frame clones only, minus some. Clone size and the V and J calls come from that table; the DNA yielded D and trimming. The sample has some 370,000 clones, around 83% seen once; the top ten hold 5% to 5.5%. The ends were cut back, 1 base at V and 1 base at J, with 11 bases in the middle. This CDR3 has 16 amino acids. Germline-derived CDR1 and CDR2 are SGHTA and FQGNSA. The receptor's source is a woman aged 45-65 years who had recovered from COVID-19. The sample consisted of PBMCs or T cells enriched from blood (not recorded which). This chain joins TRBV7-2 and TRBJ1-3; D remains unclear. The CDR3 DNA sequence: TGTGCCAGCAGCTTAGTCGCCACGGGATCTGGAAACACCATATATTTT. It encodes CASSLVATGSGNTIYF.